This T cell receptor (beta chain) was captured in a study of blood T cell repertoires in COVID-19. Looking at the study overall: PBMCs, B-cell-depleted T cells, or T cells were the source of the cDNA or gDNA that made up the material.

Here immunoSEQ multiplex PCR was the method, and the copy in TCRdb shows in-frame clones only, minus some. The table has approximately 200,000 clones, less than 90% seen once. The CDR3 is made up of 12 amino acids. Germline CDR1 and CDR2: MGHDK and SYGVNS. With 5 bases removed from V and 2 bases from J, the gap between germline ends came to 6 bases. The receptor was isolated from a woman in her twenties or thirties who had been exposed to COVID-19. The rearrangement joins TRBV25-1 to TRBJ1-2, with no clear D. Sample: PBMCs or T cells enriched from blood (not recorded which). The CDR3: CASSSGNYGYTF. For the CDR3, the DNA is TGTGCCAGCAGTTCCGGGAACTATGGCTACACCTTC.